The 14 T cell receptor beta chains in this list originate from one sample, sequenced in a study of T cell responses to AZD1222 COVID-19 vaccine. Sequenced by immunoSEQ multiplex PCR; TCRdb stores in-frame clones only, minus some. The sample lists approximately 82,000 clones, approximately 90% occurring once. Source: peripheral blood, taken on day 0 of AZD1222 vaccination. These TCRs come from an adult in good health.

The CDR3 here is CASRYQGGSYNSPLHF. In DNA, the CDR3 is TGTGCCAGCAGATACCAAGGAGGCTCCTATAATTCACCCCTCCACTTT. This chain uses TRBV28 with TRBJ1-6; D unresolved. The CDR3 consists of 16 residues. Germline assignment: CDR1 MDHEN and CDR2 SYDVKM. V gave up 6 bases and J gave up 0 bases, with 12 bases separating them.

The chain recombines TRBV19 with TRBJ2-3, with D unclear. The germline V gene encodes CDR1 LNHDA and CDR2 SQIVND (reference sequence). The CDR3 is made up of 12 amino acids. The V and J ends lost 6 bases and 5 bases respectively, with 9 bases between them. CDR3 nucleotides: TGTGCCAGTAGCCTCGGCAGAGATACGCAGTATTTT. Protein product: CASSLGRDTQYF.

V is TRBV20-1 and J is TRBJ1-2; D gene unclear. CDR3 size: 14 residues. Trimming removed 3 bases at V and 8 bases at J, with 19 bases between. The V gene's germline CDR1 is DFQATT and CDR2 SNEGSKA (reference sequence). DNA for the CDR3: TGCAGTGCTAGTTTAAATCGGGGATCTTCCGGCTACACCTTC. Translation gives CSASLNRGSSGYTF.

This chain uses TRBV5-1 with TRBJ2-5; 11 nucleotides agree with TRBD1. The V segment lost 2 bases and the J segment 5 bases; nucleotides outside the gene matches: 5. The CDR3 runs 15 residues. Germline V lookup: CDR1 SGHRS, CDR2 YFSETQ. In DNA form, the CDR3 reads TGCGCCAGCAGCTTTTGGACAGGGGGCGTGGAGACCCAGTACTTC. Translation: CASSFWTGGVETQYF. Together with reference TRBV5-1 and TRBJ2-5, the CDR3 gives the full variable domain: KAGVTQTPRYLIKTRGQQVTLSCSPISGHRSVSWYQQTPGQGLQFLFEYFSETQRNKGNFPGRFSGRQFSNSRSEMNVSTLELGDSALYLCASSFWTGGVETQYFGPGTRLLVL.

The CDR3 nucleotides are TGCAGCGCAGGACAGGTATCCAATCAGCCCCAGCATTTT. It translates to CSAGQVSNQPQHF. The V gene is TRBV29-1, the J gene TRBJ1-5, with TRBD1 matching 7 bases. The CDR3 length is 13 residues. Germline-derived CDR1 and CDR2 are SQVTM and ANQGSEA. Germline trimming cut 7 bases from V and 3 bases from J; bases unmatched to any gene: 6.

The chain has TRBV4-1 and TRBJ1-1; D is uncertain. The V end lost 6 bases, the J end lost 1 base, and 9 bases lay between the germline ends. This CDR3 region has 13 residues. CDR1 is MGHRA, CDR2 YSYEKL, per germline. The CDR3 sequence: CASRGIWNTEAFF. The CDR3 DNA reads as TGCGCCAGCAGGGGGATCTGGAACACTGAAGCTTTCTTT.

The chain joins TRBV4-2 to TRBJ1-5; D unresolved. This CDR3 has 15 residues. V lost 0 bases to trimming and J lost 6 bases, with 12 bases between them. Per the germline V gene, CDR1 is LGHNA and CDR2 is YNFKEQ. The CDR3 nucleotides are TGTGCCAGCAGCCAAGATAAAGGGAACGGTCAGCCCCAGCATTTT. Translated: CASSQDKGNGQPQHF.

This clone has only a few counts. This rearrangement joins TRBV10-3 to TRBJ2-7; perhaps D is TRBD1 or TRBD2 (5 bases each). This CDR3 is built from 14 residues. V gave up 8 bases and J gave up 0 bases, with 14 bases separating them. Germline assignment: CDR1 ENHRY and CDR2 SYGVKD. The CDR3 sequence is CAIGRDPGSYEQYF. For the CDR3, the DNA is TGTGCCATCGGCCGGGACCCTGGCTCCTACGAGCAGTACTTC.

The rearrangement links TRBV10-3 to TRBJ1-2, with 9 bases lining up with TRBD1. The CDR3 runs to 13 residues. Trimming removed 4 bases from V and 8 bases from J; junction bases left unmatched: 5. Looked up from germline, CDR1 is ENHRY and CDR2 is SYGVKD. The CDR3 nucleotides are TGTGCCATCAGTGCTGGGACAGGGTTAGGCTACACCTTC. Its translation: CAISAGTGLGYTF.

J is TRBJ1-6 and V is TRBV2, with 10 bases matching TRBD1. The CDR3 covers 14 residues. The trim removed 5 bases at V and 7 bases at J, leaving 2 bases unmatched. Per the germline V gene, CDR1 is SNHLY and CDR2 is FYNNEI. CDR3 sequence (DNA): TGTGCCAGCAGTAGGGACAGGGGAAATTCACCCCTCCACTTT. This sequence encodes CASSRDRGNSPLHF.

This chain connects TRBV18 to TRBJ1-1; weak D call: TRBD1 (6 bases). The V end lost 5 bases, the J end lost 8 bases, and 12 bases lay between the germline ends. This CDR3 has 12 amino acids. Germline CDR1 KGHSH, CDR2 LQKENI. The chain's CDR3 is CASSSVQGEAFF. CDR3 DNA sequence: TGTGCCAGCTCAAGTGTACAGGGCGAAGCTTTCTTT.

The chain is built from TRBV5-1 and TRBJ1-1, with 7 bases fitting TRBD1. Germline loops: CDR1 SGHRS, CDR2 YFSETQ. J lost 6 bases, V lost 1 base, and 3 bases had no gene match. The CDR3 is 13 residues long. The CDR3 loop reads CASSLTGVPEAFF. The CDR3 region has the DNA TGCGCCAGCAGCTTGACAGGGGTCCCTGAAGCTTTCTTT.

The chain uses TRBV2 and TRBJ2-5; no firm D call. V was trimmed by 5 bases and J by 5 bases, leaving 6 bases between them. The CDR3 runs to 11 residues. CDR1 SNHLY and CDR2 FYNNEI come from the germline V gene. CDR3 nucleotides: TGTGCCAGCAGTTATGGGGAGACCCAGTACTTC. Protein: CASSYGETQYF.

The J gene is TRBJ1-4, the V gene TRBV5-1; 8 bases match TRBD1. Trimming removed 4 bases from V and 8 bases from J; junction bases left unmatched: 10. CDR1 is SGHRS, CDR2 YFSETQ, per germline. The CDR3 has 15 amino acids. The CDR3 DNA reads as TGCGCCAGCAGCCCGACAGGGGATGGGGGAGAAAAACTGTTTTTT. It encodes CASSPTGDGGEKLFF.